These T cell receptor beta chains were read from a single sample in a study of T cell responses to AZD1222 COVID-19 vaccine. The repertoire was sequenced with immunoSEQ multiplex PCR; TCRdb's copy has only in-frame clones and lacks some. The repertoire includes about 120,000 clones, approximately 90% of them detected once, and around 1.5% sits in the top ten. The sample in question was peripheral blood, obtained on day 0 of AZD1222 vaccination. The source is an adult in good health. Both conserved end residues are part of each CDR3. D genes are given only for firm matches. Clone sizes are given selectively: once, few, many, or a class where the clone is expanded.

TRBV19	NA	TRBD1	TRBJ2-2	TGTGCCAGTAGTATCGGACAGGGTTATACCGGGGAGCTGTTTTTT	CASSIGQGYTGELFF
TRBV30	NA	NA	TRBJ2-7	TGTGCCTGGGGTTTTTACGAGCAGTACTTC	CAWGFYEQYF
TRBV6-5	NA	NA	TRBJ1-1	TGTGCCAGCAGTTACGCGGGGGCGGGAGCTGAAGCTTTCTTT	CASSYAGAGAEAFF
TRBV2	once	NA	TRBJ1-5	TGTGCCAGCAGGTCAGGAGGGGGTGGCAATCAGCCCCAGCATTTT	CASRSGGGGNQPQHF
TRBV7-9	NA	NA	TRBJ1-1	TGTGCCAGCGGATCCCCTGGGGTGAACACTGAAGCTTTCTTT	CASGSPGVNTEAFF
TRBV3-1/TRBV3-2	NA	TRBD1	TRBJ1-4	TGTGCCAGCAGCCAAGACGGGACAGGGTCTGAAAAACTGTTTTTT	CASSQDGTGSEKLFF
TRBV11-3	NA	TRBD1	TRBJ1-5	TGTGCCTCCCTGGGACAGGGCGTGAAATTCGGCAATCAGCCCCAGCATTTT	CASLGQGVKFGNQPQHF
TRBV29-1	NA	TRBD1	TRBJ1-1	TGCAGCGGCAAGACAGGGACGAACACTGAAGCTTTCTTT	CSGKTGTNTEAFF
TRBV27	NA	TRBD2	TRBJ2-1	TGTGCCAGCAGATCGACTAGCGGGGAATACAATGAGCAGTTCTTC	CASRSTSGEYNEQFF
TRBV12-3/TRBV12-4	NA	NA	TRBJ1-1	TGTGCCAGCAGTGGGTTTGAAGCTTTCTTT	CASSGFEAFF
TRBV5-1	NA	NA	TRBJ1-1	TGCGCCAGCAGCTTGGTAGTTGGGCAGACCATGAACACTGAAGCTTTCTTT	CASSLVVGQTMNTEAFF
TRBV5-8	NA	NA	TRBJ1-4	TGTGCCAGCAGCCCCGGGACGGGAGGGGAAAAACTGTTTTTT	CASSPGTGGEKLFF
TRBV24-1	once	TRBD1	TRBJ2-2	TGTGCCACCAGTGAGCCGACAGGGGACACCGGGGAGCTGTTTTTT	CATSEPTGDTGELFF
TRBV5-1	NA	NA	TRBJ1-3	TGCGCCAGCAGCTTGTCAGGGGCTGGAAACACCATATATTTT	CASSLSGAGNTIYF
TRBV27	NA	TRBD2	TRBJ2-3	TGTGCCAGCAGTTTATCGGCGACTAGCGGGAGGGGGGGCACAGATACGCAGTATTTT	CASSLSATSGRGGTDTQYF
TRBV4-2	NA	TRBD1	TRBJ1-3	TGTGCCAGCAGCCAAGAGGGGACAGGGAGCTCTGGAAACACCATATATTTT	CASSQEGTGSSGNTIYF
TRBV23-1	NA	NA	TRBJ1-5	TGCGCCAGCAGTCTATTTGGGACATGGGGCAATCAGCCCCAGCATTTT	CASSLFGTWGNQPQHF
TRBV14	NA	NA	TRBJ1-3	TGTGCCAGCAGCCAAACACGGGGATACTCTGGAAACACCATATATTTT	CASSQTRGYSGNTIYF
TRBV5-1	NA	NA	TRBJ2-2	TGCGCCAGCAGCTTCCAGGGACCGGAGATCAACGGGGAGCTGTTTTTT	CASSFQGPEINGELFF
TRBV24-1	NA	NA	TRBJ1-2	TGTGCCACCCGGGGGGTGATCCGCTATGGCTACACCTTC	CATRGVIRYGYTF
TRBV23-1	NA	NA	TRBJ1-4	TGCGCCAGCAGTCAAGGGGCGGAGAACCTTTCTAATGAAAAACTGTTTTTT	CASSQGAENLSNEKLFF
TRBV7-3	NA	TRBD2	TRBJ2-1	TGTGCCAGCAGCTCCCCTAGCGGGGGGAATGAGCAGTTCTTC	CASSSPSGGNEQFF